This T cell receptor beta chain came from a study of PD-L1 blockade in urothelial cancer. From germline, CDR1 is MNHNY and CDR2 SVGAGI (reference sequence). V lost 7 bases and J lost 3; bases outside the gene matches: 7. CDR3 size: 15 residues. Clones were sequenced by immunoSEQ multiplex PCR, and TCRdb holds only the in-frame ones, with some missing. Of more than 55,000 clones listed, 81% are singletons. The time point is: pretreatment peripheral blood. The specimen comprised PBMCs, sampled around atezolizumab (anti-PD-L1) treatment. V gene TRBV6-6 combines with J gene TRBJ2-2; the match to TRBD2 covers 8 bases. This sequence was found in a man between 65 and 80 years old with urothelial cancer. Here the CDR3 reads CASMEREKDTGELFF. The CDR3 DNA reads TGTGCCAGCATGGAGCGGGAGAAGGACACCGGGGAGCTGTTTTTT.